The entry that follows covers one T cell receptor (beta chain) sequence. These data belong to a study of blood T cell repertoires in COVID-19. With V trimmed by 0 bases and J by 2 bases, 3 bases remained unmatched. The germline gives CDR1 SGHTS, CDR2 YDEGEE. The CDR3 has 15 residues. Method: immunoSEQ multiplex PCR; TCRdb's copy keeps in-frame clones and lacks some. The table has roughly 200,000 clones, 90% seen once. The genes are TRBV5-8 and TRBJ2-3; 7 bases map to TRBD1. This clonotype was sampled from a man between 25 and 39 years old who had recovered from COVID-19. The material sequenced was PBMCs or T cells enriched from blood (not recorded which). The CDR3 DNA sequence: TGTGCCAGCAGCTTGGGAGGGGGCTTCACAGATACGCAGTATTTT. It encodes CASSLGGGFTDTQYF.